This T cell receptor (beta chain) was observed in a study of cytomegalovirus exposure and HLA in healthy donors. PCR employed 60 Vbeta and 13 Jbeta primers. Only in-frame clones appear in the TCRdb table, and some are missing; sequencing was by immunoSEQ multiplex PCR. The sample comprises approximately 160,000 clones, roughly two thirds of which are singletons, and 4% to 5.5% rests with the top ten. Findings and limits, study-wide: Certain sequence variants were highly shared and formed a cluster, and this cluster was likely a sequencing artifact. Reportedly, a later analysis found an Asian-associated ancestry cluster had fewer N-insertions than the approximately 670-donor mean. In an earlier analysis, about 87% or about 30%: the productive usage of most TCR beta V segments. A later examination showed that TCR association rates differed by HLA locus, with DRB1 most and HLA-C fewest.

Germline CDR1 is SEHNR and CDR2 is FQNEAQ (reference sequence). V trimming: 6 bases; J trimming: 2 bases; junction bases outside the gene matches: 10. The length of the CDR3 is 16 residues. Notes on this clone: The target antigen is unknown.

The receptor comes from a woman aged 18-29 years in good health and CMV-seropositive. V usage is TRBV7-9 and J usage is TRBJ2-1; 7 bases are a match to TRBD2. Sequences were obtained from PBMCs. CDR3 amino acids: CASRYTGTNAYNEQFF. CDR3 DNA: TGTGCCAGCAGATACACCGGGACTAACGCCTACAATGAGCAGTTCTTC. Using reference TRBV7-9 and TRBJ2-1 for the parts outside the CDR3, the full variable domain is DTGVSQNPRHKITKRGQNVTFRCDPISEHNRLYWYRQTLGQGPEFLTYFQNEAQLEKSRLLSDRFSAERPKGSFSTLEIQRTEQGDSAMYLCASRYTGTNAYNEQFFGPGTRLTVL.